This T cell receptor (beta chain) was sequenced for a study of T cell responses to AZD1222 COVID-19 vaccine. Findings and limits, study-wide: Spike as a whole was targeted by vaccine-associated CD4 TCRs, dominant at 160-218 and 743-854. Among spike-specific TCRs, nearly half reportedly target unmutated variant regions. The study found Spike-specific TCR breadth and depth rose after two AZD1222 doses.

Method: immunoSEQ multiplex PCR; TCRdb's copy keeps in-frame clones and lacks some. The top ten hold about 3% of the sample, which has approximately 180,000 clones, approximately 92% seen once. As for this clone: What it binds is not known.

The CDR3 runs to 13 residues. Germline CDR1 is SQVTM and CDR2 is ANQGSEA. Specimen: peripheral blood, collected on day 0 of AZD1222 vaccination. The chain links TRBV29-1 to TRBJ2-1, with 12 bases matching TRBD2. This TCR was sampled from an adult in good health. CDR3 amino acids: CRTTSGSWNEQFF. CDR3 in DNA: TGCAGAACGACTAGCGGGAGTTGGAATGAGCAGTTCTTC.